This TCR beta chain was captured in a study of blood T cell repertoires in COVID-19. About the study: Sample material is recorded as cDNA or gDNA derived from T cells, B-cell-depleted T cells, or PBMCs.

The germline V gene encodes CDR1 SGHRS and CDR2 YFSETQ. CDR3 size: 13 residues. Between the trimmed V and J ends, which lost 6 bases and 2 bases, there was a span of 11 bases. This clone was counted a few times. Per the original data handling: Reference gene primer amplification gave nucleated cell count estimates. Clones were sequenced by immunoSEQ multiplex PCR, and TCRdb holds only the in-frame ones, with some missing. Clonal size and the V and J genes are those of that table, whereas D and trimming came from the DNA. The table shows roughly 130,000 clones, with approximately 80% occurring only once.

Sequenced: peripheral blood. The sequence derives from a man aged 65 to 79 with acute or convalescent COVID-19. The J gene is TRBJ1-2, the V gene TRBV5-1; D is unclear. The CDR3 bases are TGCGCCAGCAAGGGTGGCGGGAACTATGGCTACACCTTC. This translates into CASKGGGNYGYTF.